The 2 T cell receptor beta chains given below trace back to one sample, sequenced in a study of T cells expressing NK-cell markers. TCRdb re-called the 5' RACE reads and shows each CDR3 protein once, DNA omitted. Here the sample table reports approximately 380,000 distinct CDR3 sequences. The sequencing sample was made of blood T cells: a sorted CD56 or NKG2C T cell subset, CD4+ or CD8+ T cells, or bulk PBMC T cells (not recorded which). These receptors all come from a man aged 18 to 69 in good health.

The rearrangement links TRBV10-2 to TRBJ1-1; TCRdb selects TRBD1, and the lack of DNA leaves this call unchecked. The germline V gene has CDR1 WSHSY and CDR2 SAAADI. CDR3 length: 14 amino acids. The CDR3 sequence: CASTTRAMNTEAFF.

The J gene is TRBJ2-5, the V gene TRBV18. The CDR3 spans 13 residues. The V gene's germline CDR1 is KGHSH and CDR2 LQKENI. CDR3 in amino acids: CASHPGRQETQYF.